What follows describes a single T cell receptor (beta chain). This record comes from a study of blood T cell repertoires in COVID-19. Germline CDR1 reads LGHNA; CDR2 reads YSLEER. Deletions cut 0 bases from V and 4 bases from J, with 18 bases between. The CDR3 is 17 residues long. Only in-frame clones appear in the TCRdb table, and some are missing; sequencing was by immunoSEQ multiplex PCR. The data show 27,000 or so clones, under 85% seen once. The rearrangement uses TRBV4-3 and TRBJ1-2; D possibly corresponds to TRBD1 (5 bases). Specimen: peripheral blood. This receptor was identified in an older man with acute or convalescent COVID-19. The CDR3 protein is CASSQDARGRIPYGYTF. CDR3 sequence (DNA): TGCGCCAGCAGCCAAGATGCAAGGGGCCGAATACCCTATGGCTACACCTTC.